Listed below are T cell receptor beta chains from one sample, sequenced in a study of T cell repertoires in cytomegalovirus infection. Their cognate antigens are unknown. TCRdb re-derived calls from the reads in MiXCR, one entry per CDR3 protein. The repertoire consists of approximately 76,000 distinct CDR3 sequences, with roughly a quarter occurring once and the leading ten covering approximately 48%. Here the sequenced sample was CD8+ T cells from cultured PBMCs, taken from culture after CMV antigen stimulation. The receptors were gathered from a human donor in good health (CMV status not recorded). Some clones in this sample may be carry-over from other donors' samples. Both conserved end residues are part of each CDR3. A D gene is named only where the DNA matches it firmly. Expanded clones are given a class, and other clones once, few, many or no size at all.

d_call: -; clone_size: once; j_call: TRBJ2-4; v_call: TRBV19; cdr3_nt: TGTGCCAGTAGTTCGGACGTAGCCCTAACCAAAAACATTCAGTACTTC; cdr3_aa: CASSSDVALTKNIQYF
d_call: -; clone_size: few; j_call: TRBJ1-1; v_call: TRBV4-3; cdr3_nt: TGCGCCAGCAGCCAGAGGGAGAACACTGAAGCTTTCTTT; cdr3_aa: CASSQRENTEAFF
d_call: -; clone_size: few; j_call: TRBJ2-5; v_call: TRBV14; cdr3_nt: TGTGCCAGCAGCCAAGATTCCAGCCCGCAAGAGACCCAGTACTTC; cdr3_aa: CASSQDSSPQETQYF
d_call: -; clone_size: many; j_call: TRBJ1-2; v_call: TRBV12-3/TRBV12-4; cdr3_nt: TGTGCCAGCAGCCTGAATGAAGACTATGGCTACACCTTC; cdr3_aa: CASSLNEDYGYTF
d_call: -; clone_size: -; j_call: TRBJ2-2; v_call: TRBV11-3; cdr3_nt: TGTGCCAGCAGCTTAGTAGCGTCGACGGATACCGGGGAGCTGTTTTTT; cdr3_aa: CASSLVASTDTGELFF
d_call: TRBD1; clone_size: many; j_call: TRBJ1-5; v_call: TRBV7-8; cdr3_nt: TGTGCCAGCAGCGGGGGGACAGGGACATTTCAGCCCCAGCATTTT; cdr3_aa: CASSGGTGTFQPQHF
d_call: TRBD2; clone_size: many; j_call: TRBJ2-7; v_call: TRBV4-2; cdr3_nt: TGTGCCAGCAGCCAAGATCAGGCTAGCGGATCCTACGAGCAGTACTTC; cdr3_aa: CASSQDQASGSYEQYF
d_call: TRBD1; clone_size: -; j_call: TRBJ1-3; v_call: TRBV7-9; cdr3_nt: TGTGCCAGCAGCCCCGACAGGGCTGGAAACACCATATATTTT; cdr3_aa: CASSPDRAGNTIYF
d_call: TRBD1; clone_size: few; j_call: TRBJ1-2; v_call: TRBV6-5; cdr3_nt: TGTGCCAGCAGCCCCCGAGTCGGGACAGGGGCTTACTATGGCTACACCTTC; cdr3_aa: CASSPRVGTGAYYGYTF
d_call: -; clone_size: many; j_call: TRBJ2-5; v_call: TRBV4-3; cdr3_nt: TGCGCCAGCAGCCAGGCTACGGCTTACCAAGAGACCCAGTACTTC; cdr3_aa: CASSQATAYQETQYF
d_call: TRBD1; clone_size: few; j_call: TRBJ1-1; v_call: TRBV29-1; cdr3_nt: TGCAGCGTGATCCTCGGTGTGGGACAGCAAGAGAACACTGAAGCTTTCTTT; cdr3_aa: CSVILGVGQQENTEAFF
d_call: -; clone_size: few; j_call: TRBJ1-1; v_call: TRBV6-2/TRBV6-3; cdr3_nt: TGTGCCAGCAGTTACTCGTTCCGGGACACTGAAGCTTTCTTT; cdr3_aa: CASSYSFRDTEAFF
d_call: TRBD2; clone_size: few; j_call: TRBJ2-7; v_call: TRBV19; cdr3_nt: TGTGCCACCGCCATGCCCACCGGGACTAGCGGGAGGGATACCTACGAGCAGTACTTC; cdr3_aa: CATAMPTGTSGRDTYEQYF
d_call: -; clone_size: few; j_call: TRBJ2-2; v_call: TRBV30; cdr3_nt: TGTGCCTGGAATGGGGGTCGGGAGCTGTTTTTT; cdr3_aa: CAWNGGRELFF
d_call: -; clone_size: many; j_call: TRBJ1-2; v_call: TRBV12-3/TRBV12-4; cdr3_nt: TGTGCCAGCAGTTTAGGGCAGGGGTATGGCTACACCTTC; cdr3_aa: CASSLGQGYGYTF
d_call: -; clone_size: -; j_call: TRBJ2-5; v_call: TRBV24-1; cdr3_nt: TGTGCCACCAGTGATTTCTCCTTGGGGGGCGGGCAAGAGACCCAGTACTTC; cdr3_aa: CATSDFSLGGGQETQYF
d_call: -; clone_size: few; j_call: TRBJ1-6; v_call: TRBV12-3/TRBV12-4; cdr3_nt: TGTGCCAGCAGTCCGCATTTGACACCCCTCCACTTT; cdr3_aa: CASSPHLTPLHF
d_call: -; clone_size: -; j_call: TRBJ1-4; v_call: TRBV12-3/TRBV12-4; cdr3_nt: TGTGCCAGCAGTTTTGATTTCACCCCAACTAATGAAAAACTGTTTTTT; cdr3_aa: CASSFDFTPTNEKLFF
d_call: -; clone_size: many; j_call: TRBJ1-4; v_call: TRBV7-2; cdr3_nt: TGTGCCAGCAGCTTAGTGGTTGGGACAACTAATGAAAAACTGTTTTTT; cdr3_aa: CASSLVVGTTNEKLFF
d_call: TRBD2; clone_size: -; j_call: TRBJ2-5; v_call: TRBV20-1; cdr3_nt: TGCAGTGCTTGGGATCCGGGACTAGCGGGAGAGACCCAGTACTTC; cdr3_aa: CSAWDPGLAGETQYF
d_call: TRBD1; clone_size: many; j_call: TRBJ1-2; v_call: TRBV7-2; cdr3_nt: TGTGCCAGCAGCTTAGTCAGGGGGTATGGCTACACCTTC; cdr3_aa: CASSLVRGYGYTF
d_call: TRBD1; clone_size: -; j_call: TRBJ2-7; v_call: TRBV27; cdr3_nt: TGTGCCAGCAGTTTATCGGGACAGGGAGCCTACGAGCAGTACTTC; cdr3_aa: CASSLSGQGAYEQYF
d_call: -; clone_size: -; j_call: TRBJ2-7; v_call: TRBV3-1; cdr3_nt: TGTGCCAGCAGCCTATTGCTGTCCGGTACCTACGAGCAGTACTTC; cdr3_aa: CASSLLLSGTYEQYF
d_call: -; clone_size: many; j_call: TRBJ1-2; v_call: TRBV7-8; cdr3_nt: TGTGCCAGCAGCTTACTAACAGCTAATGGCTACACCTTC; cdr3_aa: CASSLLTANGYTF
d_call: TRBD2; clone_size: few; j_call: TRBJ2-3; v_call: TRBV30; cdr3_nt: TGTGCCTGGAGGATGGCGGGGGGTATAGATACGCAGTATTTT; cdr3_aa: CAWRMAGGIDTQYF
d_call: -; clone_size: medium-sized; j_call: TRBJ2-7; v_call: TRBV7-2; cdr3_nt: TGTGCCAGCAGCTTAGTGTTGAGAGACGAGCAGTACTTC; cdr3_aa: CASSLVLRDEQYF
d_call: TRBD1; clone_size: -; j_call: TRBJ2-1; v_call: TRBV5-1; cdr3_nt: TGCGCCAGCAGCTTGGTCGGGACAGAGAATGAGCAGTTCTTC; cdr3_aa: CASSLVGTENEQFF
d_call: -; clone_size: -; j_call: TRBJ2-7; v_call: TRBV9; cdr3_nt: TGTGCCAGCAGCGTAGGACCGGGTGACGTGGACGAGCAGTACTTC; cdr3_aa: CASSVGPGDVDEQYF
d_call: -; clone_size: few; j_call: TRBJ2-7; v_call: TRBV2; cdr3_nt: TGTGCCAGCAGTGACAGCTATTACGAGCAGTACTTC; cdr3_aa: CASSDSYYEQYF
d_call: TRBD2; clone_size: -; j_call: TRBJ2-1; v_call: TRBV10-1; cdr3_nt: TGCGCCACCAGTGTCCTAGCGGGAGGGCCTTCGGGGAATGAGCAGTTCTTC; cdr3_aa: CATSVLAGGPSGNEQFF
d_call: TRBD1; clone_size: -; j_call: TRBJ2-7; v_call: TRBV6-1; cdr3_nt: TGTGCCAGCAGTGAAGAACTGACAGGGACCTACGAGCAGTACTTC; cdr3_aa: CASSEELTGTYEQYF
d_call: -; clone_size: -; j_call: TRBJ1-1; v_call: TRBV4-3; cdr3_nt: TGCGCCAGCAGCCTCCTGGGCGGTGAAGCTTTCTTT; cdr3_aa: CASSLLGGEAFF
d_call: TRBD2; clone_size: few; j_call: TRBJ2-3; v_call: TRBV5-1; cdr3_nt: TGCGCCAGCAGCTTGGTGGGACTAGCGGCCACAGATACGCAGTATTTT; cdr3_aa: CASSLVGLAATDTQYF
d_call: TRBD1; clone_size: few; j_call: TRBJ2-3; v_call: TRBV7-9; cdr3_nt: TGTGCCAGCAGCTTAAGGGGACAGAGCACAGATACGCAGTATTTT; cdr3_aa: CASSLRGQSTDTQYF
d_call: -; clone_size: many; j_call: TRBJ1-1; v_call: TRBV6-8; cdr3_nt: TGTGCCAGCAGTTACCCGACAGGGAACACTGAAGCTTTCTTT; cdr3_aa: CASSYPTGNTEAFF
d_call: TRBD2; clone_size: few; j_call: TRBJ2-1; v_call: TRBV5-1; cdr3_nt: TGCGCCAGCACACCCTTCGGTTCCGCCGGGACTAGCGGTTACAATGAGCAGTTCTTC; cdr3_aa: CASTPFGSAGTSGYNEQFF
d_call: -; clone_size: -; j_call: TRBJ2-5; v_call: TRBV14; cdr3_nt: TGTGCCAGCAGCCAATGGGGGCAAGAGACCCAGTACTTC; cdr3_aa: CASSQWGQETQYF
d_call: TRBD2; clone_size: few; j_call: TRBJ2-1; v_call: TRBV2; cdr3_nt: TGTGCCAGCATGTGGGAGGGCCCCAATGAGCAGTTCTTC; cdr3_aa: CASMWEGPNEQFF
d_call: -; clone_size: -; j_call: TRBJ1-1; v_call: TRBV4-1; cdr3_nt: TGCGCCAGCAGCGTTCAGGAGGACACTGAAGCTTTCTTT; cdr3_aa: CASSVQEDTEAFF
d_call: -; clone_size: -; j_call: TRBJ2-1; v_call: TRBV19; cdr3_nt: TGTGCCAGTAGTATAAAAAGCGGTGAGCAGTTCTTC; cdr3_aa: CASSIKSGEQFF
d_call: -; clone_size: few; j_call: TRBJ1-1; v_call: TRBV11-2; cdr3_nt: TGTGCCAGCGGTTTCAACACTGAAGCTTTCTTT; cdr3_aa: CASGFNTEAFF
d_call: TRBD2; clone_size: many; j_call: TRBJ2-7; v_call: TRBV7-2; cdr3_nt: TGTGCCAGCAGCCAAGGGACTAGCGGCTTTTACGAGCAGTACTTC; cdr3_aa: CASSQGTSGFYEQYF
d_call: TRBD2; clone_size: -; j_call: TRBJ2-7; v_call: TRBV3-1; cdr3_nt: TGTGCCAGCAGCGAGTCCCGGAGCGGGATGAGCTCCTACGAGCAGTACTTC; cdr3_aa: CASSESRSGMSSYEQYF
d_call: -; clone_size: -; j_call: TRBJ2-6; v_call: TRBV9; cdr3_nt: TGTGCCAGCAGCGTAGGCGACAGTTCTAGCTCTGGGGCCAACGTCCTGACTTTC; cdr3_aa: CASSVGDSSSSGANVLTF
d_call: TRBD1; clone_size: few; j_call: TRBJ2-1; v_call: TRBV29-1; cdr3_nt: TGCAGCGTTGAAAAGGACAGGGGGCGCGGGGATGAGCAGTTCTTC; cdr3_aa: CSVEKDRGRGDEQFF
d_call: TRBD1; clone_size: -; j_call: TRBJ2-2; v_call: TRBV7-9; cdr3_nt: TGTGCCAGCAGCTTAAAGGGACAGGGGTTGAACACCGGGGAGCTGTTTTTT; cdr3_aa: CASSLKGQGLNTGELFF
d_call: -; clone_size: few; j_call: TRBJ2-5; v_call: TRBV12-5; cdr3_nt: TGTGCTAGTGGTTTGGACAATACAGGGTTCCAAGAGACCCAGTACTTC; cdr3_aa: CASGLDNTGFQETQYF
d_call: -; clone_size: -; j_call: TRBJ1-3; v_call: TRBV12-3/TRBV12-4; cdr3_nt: TGTGCCAGCAGTTCCCCCCCAACTGGAAACACCATATATTTT; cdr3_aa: CASSSPPTGNTIYF
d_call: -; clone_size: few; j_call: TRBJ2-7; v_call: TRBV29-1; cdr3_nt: TGCAGCGTTGAACAGGAGGGGACCTACGAGCAGTACTTC; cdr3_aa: CSVEQEGTYEQYF
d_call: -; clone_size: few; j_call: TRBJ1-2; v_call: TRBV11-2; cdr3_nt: TGTGCCAGCAGCTTAGATGGTTATCGGGACGACTATGGCTACACCTTC; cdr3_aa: CASSLDGYRDDYGYTF
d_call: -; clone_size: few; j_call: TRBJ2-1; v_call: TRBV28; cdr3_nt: TGTGCCAGCAGTTTGGGTCGAGGGTACAATGAGCAGTTCTTC; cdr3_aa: CASSLGRGYNEQFF
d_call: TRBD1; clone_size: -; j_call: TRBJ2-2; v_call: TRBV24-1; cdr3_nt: TGTGCCACCATGGAGACAGGGGGGATCGGGGAGCTGTTTTTT; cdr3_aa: CATMETGGIGELFF
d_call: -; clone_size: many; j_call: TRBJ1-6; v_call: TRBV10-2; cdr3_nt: TGCGCCAGCAGTGAGTCGAGCAAATCACCCCTCCACTTT; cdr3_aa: CASSESSKSPLHF
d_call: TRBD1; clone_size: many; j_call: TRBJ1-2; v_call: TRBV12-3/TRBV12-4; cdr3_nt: TGTGCCAGCAGTCCGACAGGGGCCAACTATGGCTACACCTTC; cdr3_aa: CASSPTGANYGYTF
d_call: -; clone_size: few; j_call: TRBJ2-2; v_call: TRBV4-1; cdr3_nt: TGTGCCAGCAGCCAACCAACCGGGGAGCTGTTTTTT; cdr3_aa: CASSQPTGELFF
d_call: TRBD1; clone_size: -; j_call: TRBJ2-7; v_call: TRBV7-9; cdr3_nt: TGTGCCAGCAGCTTCCCCGGGACAGGGGTCGGTTACTACGAGCAGTACTTC; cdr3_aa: CASSFPGTGVGYYEQYF
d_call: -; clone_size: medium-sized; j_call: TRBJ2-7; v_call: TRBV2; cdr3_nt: TGTGCCAGCAGGGTGGACAGCTCCTACGAGCAGTACTTC; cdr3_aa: CASRVDSSYEQYF
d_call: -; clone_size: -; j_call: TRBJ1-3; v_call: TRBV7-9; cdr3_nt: TGTGCCAGCAGCAGATTGACAGAGTTTGGAAACACCATATATTTT; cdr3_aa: CASSRLTEFGNTIYF
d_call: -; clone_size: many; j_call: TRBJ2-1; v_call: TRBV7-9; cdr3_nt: TGTGCCAGCAGCTTTACAGACAATGAGCAGTTCTTC; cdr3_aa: CASSFTDNEQFF
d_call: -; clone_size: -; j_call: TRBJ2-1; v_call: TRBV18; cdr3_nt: TGTGCCAGCTCACCACGGACCAAATACAATGAGCAGTTCTTC; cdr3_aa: CASSPRTKYNEQFF